This passage covers 27 T cell receptor beta chains from one sample sequenced in a study of T cell changes during pregnancy in multiple sclerosis. The method was immunoSEQ multiplex PCR; TCRdb's version includes in-frame clones alone and lacks a portion of them. Among approximately 49,000 clones listed, 80% to 95% were seen once. The sequences come from peripheral blood, collected after pregnancy. These TCRs come from a female donor with multiple sclerosis, enrolled in a pregnancy study.

This chain links TRBV16 with TRBJ2-1, with 9 bases that match TRBD2. The CDR3 contains 15 residues. The V gene end was trimmed by 4 bases and the J gene end by 2 bases; junction bases not matched to a gene: 3. Germline V gene data show CDR1 as KGHSY and CDR2 as FQNENV. Written as DNA, the CDR3 is TGTGCCAGCAGCCTTGGGACTAGCCCCTACAATGAGCAGTTCTTC. Protein product: CASSLGTSPYNEQFF.

The chain has TRBV21-1 and TRBJ2-1; the D call of TRBD2 is as the table states it, not checked on the DNA. TRBV21-1 is given as a pseudogene. The CDR3 is 12 residues long. The CDR3 loop is CATLKRDVEQFF. Written as DNA, the CDR3 is TGTGCCACATTAAAGCGGGACGTTGAGCAGTTCTTC.

The CDR3 region has the DNA TGCAGTGCTACGAACTCCAATGAGCAGTTCTTC. Protein product: CSATNSNEQFF. The chain joins TRBV20-1 to TRBJ2-1; D unclear. The V end was cut by 4 bases, the J end by 6 bases, with 7 bases between. Germline V lookup: CDR1 DFQATT, CDR2 SNEGSKA (reference sequence). The CDR3 has 11 residues.

This clone appeared once. V is TRBV7-9 and J is TRBJ1-1, with 8 bases that match TRBD1. The J segment lost 2 bases and the V segment lost 5 bases, leaving 4 bases of the junction unmatched. This CDR3 has 14 residues. Germline CDR1 is SEHNR and CDR2 is FQNEAQ (reference sequence). The CDR3 reads CASSHGQGNTEAFF. CDR3 DNA sequence: TGTGCCAGCAGCCACGGACAGGGCAACACTGAAGCTTTCTTT.

This chain uses TRBV7-9 with TRBJ1-4; D call uncertain. Germline CDR1 is SEHNR and CDR2 is FQNEAQ (reference sequence). Trimming removed 2 bases from V and 3 bases from J, with 16 bases in between. There are 17 residues in the CDR3. The CDR3 DNA is TGTGCCAGCAGCTTAAGTCGACCCACCGGGGCTAATGAAAAACTGTTTTTT. This encodes CASSLSRPTGANEKLFF. The variable domain in full, completed from reference TRBV7-9 and TRBJ1-4, reads DTGVSQNPRHKITKRGQNVTFRCDPISEHNRLYWYRQTLGQGPEFLTYFQNEAQLEKSRLLSDRFSAERPKGSFSTLEIQRTEQGDSAMYLCASSLSRPTGANEKLFFGSGTQLSVL.

This clone was detected only once. In nucleotides, the CDR3 is TGTGCCAGCAGGGAGACCGGGGGGCCTAGCACAGATACGCAGTATTTT. This encodes CASRETGGPSTDTQYF. The V gene is TRBV25-1, the J gene TRBJ2-3; a weak D match, TRBD2 (7 bases). V was shortened by 6 bases and J by 0 bases, with 16 bases between the two germline ends. The germline V gene encodes CDR1 MGHDK and CDR2 SYGVNS. The CDR3 consists of 16 residues.

This clone was recorded once. CDR3 DNA sequence: TGTGCCAGCAGCCCCGACGGGGGACGTGGAAACACCATATATTTT. Protein: CASSPDGGRGNTIYF. The chain recombines TRBV9 with TRBJ1-3; possible D gene TRBD1, 5 bases. CDR1 and CDR2 from the germline V gene are SGDLS and YYNGEE. The CDR3 spans 15 residues. Trimming left V 4 bases short and J 3 bases short, with 14 bases between.

The chain links TRBV27 to TRBJ1-5; no clear D gene. The CDR3 extends over 13 amino acids. In germline, CDR1 is MNHEY, CDR2 SMNVEV (reference sequence). Trimming shortened V by 2 bases and J by 5 bases, and 7 bases separated the two germline ends. The CDR3 here is CASSLERDQPQHF. In DNA form, the CDR3 reads TGTGCCAGCAGTTTAGAGAGGGATCAGCCCCAGCATTTT.

V and J are TRBV5-1 and TRBJ2-1, with 11 bases fitting TRBD1. This CDR3 contains 15 residues. The J segment lost 6 bases and the V segment lost 4 bases, leaving 6 bases of the junction unmatched. Germline V lookup: CDR1 SGHRS, CDR2 YFSETQ. CDR3 residues: CASSRAGTGGNEQFF. The CDR3, as DNA: TGCGCCAGCAGCCGGGCCGGGACAGGGGGCAATGAGCAGTTCTTC.

V is TRBV4-1 and J is TRBJ2-3, with D unresolved. This CDR3 is 14 amino acids long. Germline V gene sequence: CDR1 MGHRA, CDR2 YSYEKL. The ends were cut back, 0 bases at V and 0 bases at J, with 4 bases in the middle. DNA of the CDR3: TGCGCCAGCAGCCAAGAGGGCAGCACAGATACGCAGTATTTT. Translating it yields CASSQEGSTDTQYF.

This chain links TRBV5-1 with TRBJ1-5; a weak D match, TRBD1 (6 bases). Germline assignment: CDR1 SGHRS and CDR2 YFSETQ. Trimming removed 4 bases from V and 0 bases from J, with 14 bases in between. CDR3 length: 16 amino acids. The DNA of the CDR3 is TGCGCCAGCAGCCCAGGACAGCAGTATAGCAATCAGCCCCAGCATTTT. Translated, it gives CASSPGQQYSNQPQHF. Full variable domain (remainder filled in from reference TRBV5-1 and TRBJ1-5): KAGVTQTPRYLIKTRGQQVTLSCSPISGHRSVSWYQQTPGQGLQFLFEYFSETQRNKGNFPGRFSGRQFSNSRSEMNVSTLELGDSALYLCASSPGQQYSNQPQHFGDGTRLSIL.

This sequence joins TRBV27 and TRBJ2-5; TRBD1 agrees at 9 bases. The length of the CDR3 is 14 residues. Germline trimming cut 8 bases from V and 4 bases from J; bases unmatched to any gene: 8. Looked up from germline, CDR1 is MNHEY and CDR2 is SMNVEV (reference sequence). The CDR3 sequence is CASVFTGGLETQYF. The CDR3 DNA reads as TGTGCCAGCGTATTTACAGGGGGCTTAGAGACCCAGTACTTC.

The chain carries TRBV4-3 and TRBJ2-5; D is ambiguous. This CDR3 region has 15 residues. V lost 0 bases, J lost 7 bases, and 15 bases lay in between. Germline V lookup: CDR1 LGHNA, CDR2 YSLEER. The CDR3 here is CASSQDHDSLGTQYF. Written as DNA, the CDR3 is TGCGCCAGCAGCCAAGATCATGACTCCCTGGGGACCCAGTACTTC.

The chain is built from TRBV6-5 and TRBJ2-5; 9 bases align to TRBD2. Germline trimming cut 2 bases from V and 5 bases from J; bases unmatched to any gene: 6. This CDR3 has 15 residues. The germline V gene has CDR1 MNHEY and CDR2 SVGAGI. CDR3 in DNA: TGTGCCAGCAGTTACAGGGCTAGCGGGGAGGAGACCCAGTACTTC. Its protein is CASSYRASGEETQYF.

This clone was detected only once. V gene TRBV2 combines with J gene TRBJ1-1, with D perhaps TRBD1 (5 bases). This CDR3 comprises 14 residues. CDR1 and CDR2 from the germline V gene are SNHLY and FYNNEI. The V end was cut by 6 bases, the J end by 4 bases, with 15 bases between. Here the CDR3 DNA reads TGTGCCAGCAGGGGGGAGGGGAAGAGCACTGAAGCTTTCTTT. Translated, it gives CASRGEGKSTEAFF.

CDR3 residues: CASSLGPLTGTGNTEAFF. CDR3 DNA sequence: TGTGCCAGCAGCCTCGGCCCCCTCACAGGGACGGGGAACACTGAAGCTTTCTTT. The genes are TRBV7-6 and TRBJ1-1; D perhaps matches TRBD1 (6 bases). The CDR3 loop spans 18 amino acids. V was trimmed by 5 bases and J by 1 base, leaving 23 bases between them. The germline CDR1 and CDR2 sequences are SGHVS and FNYEAQ.

The genes are TRBV4-2 and TRBJ2-1, with D possibly TRBD2 on 7 matching bases. Germline V lookup: CDR1 LGHNA, CDR2 YNFKEQ. The ends were cut back, 4 bases at V and 0 bases at J, with 25 bases in the middle. The CDR3 extends over 20 amino acids. The CDR3 nucleotides are TGTGCCAGCAGCCCCTATTTGATGGGGGGGCTTTCTTCCTCCTACAATGAGCAGTTCTTC. Translating gives CASSPYLMGGLSSSYNEQFF.

The V gene is TRBV7-9, the J gene TRBJ1-1; a possible D gene is TRBD1 (6 bases). The V and J ends lost 2 bases and 6 bases respectively, with 10 bases between them. This CDR3 is built from 13 residues. CDR1 SEHNR and CDR2 FQNEAQ come from the germline V gene (reference sequence). CDR3 sequence reads: CASSLKGGAEAFF. DNA for the CDR3: TGTGCCAGCAGCTTAAAGGGGGGGGCTGAAGCTTTCTTT.

The DNA of the CDR3 is TGTGCCACCCGGAGCGGAACCCACACTGAAGCTTTCTTT. Its translation is CATRSGTHTEAFF. V gene TRBV27 combines with J gene TRBJ1-1; D is uncertain. This CDR3 is built from 13 residues. The V gene's germline CDR1 is MNHEY and CDR2 SMNVEV (reference sequence). The ends were cut back, 10 bases at V and 3 bases at J, with 15 bases in the middle.

This clone was picked up one time. This chain connects TRBV5-1 to TRBJ1-1, with D possibly matching TRBD1 (5 bases). CDR3 length: 15 amino acids. Trimming removed 4 bases from V and 0 bases from J, with 13 bases in between. Germline CDR1 is SGHRS and CDR2 is YFSETQ. The CDR3 sequence is CASSTSGVMNTEAFF. The DNA for the CDR3 is TGCGCCAGCAGCACCTCGGGGGTCATGAACACTGAAGCTTTCTTT. Filled out from reference TRBV5-1 and TRBJ1-1, the complete variable domain reads KAGVTQTPRYLIKTRGQQVTLSCSPISGHRSVSWYQQTPGQGLQFLFEYFSETQRNKGNFPGRFSGRQFSNSRSEMNVSTLELGDSALYLCASSTSGVMNTEAFFGQGTRLTVV.

The chain has TRBV7-2 and TRBJ1-3; D not resolved. Trimming stripped 5 bases from V and 0 bases from J, with 8 bases between. The CDR3 runs to 14 residues. Germline CDR1 is SGHTA and CDR2 is FQGNSA. The CDR3 spells CASSRGSSGNTIYF. Here the CDR3 DNA reads TGTGCCAGCAGCCGAGGGAGCTCTGGAAACACCATATATTTT.

CDR3: CASSVEGLAGSHSSTDTQYF. CDR3 bases: TGTGCCAGCAGCGTAGAGGGGCTAGCGGGTTCCCATAGTAGCACAGATACGCAGTATTTT. The chain carries TRBV9 and TRBJ2-3, with 8 bases fitting TRBD2. V trimming: 0 bases; J trimming: 0 bases; junction bases outside the gene matches: 15. The germline V gene has CDR1 SGDLS and CDR2 YYNGEE. The CDR3 contains 20 residues.

The chain links TRBV10-3 to TRBJ1-5; 9 nucleotides agree with TRBD1. Trimming cost V 7 bases and J 8 bases; bases outside gene matches: 9. Germline V gives CDR1 ENHRY, CDR2 SYGVKD. This CDR3 has 14 residues. The CDR3 DNA reads TGTGCCATCAAGAAAGACAGGGGGTCGGAGCCCCAGCATTTT. Protein: CAIKKDRGSEPQHF.

This clone was seen just once. CDR3 sequence (DNA): TGTGCCAGCAGTTCGATGGGGCTAGAGCAGTACTTC. It specifies CASSSMGLEQYF. The V call is TRBV27, the J call TRBJ2-7; maybe TRBD1 (5 bases). Trimming shortened V by 4 bases and J by 7 bases, and 11 bases separated the two germline ends. The CDR3 has 12 residues. CDR1 is MNHEY and CDR2 is SMNVEV in the germline V gene (reference sequence).

The genes are TRBV7-2 and TRBJ2-1; TRBD1 aligns across 9 bases. Germline V gene sequence: CDR1 SGHTA, CDR2 FQGNSA. CDR3 length equals 15 residues. After removal of 5 bases from V and 0 bases from J, the junction contained 2 bases not matched to a gene. CDR3 coding DNA: TGTGCCAGCAGCGAGGACAGGGGCTCCTACAATGAGCAGTTCTTC. Amino acids: CASSEDRGSYNEQFF.

This chain links TRBV11-2 with TRBJ2-6, with 8 bases that match TRBD1. Germline V lookup: CDR1 SGHAT, CDR2 FQNNGV. Trimming at V came to 2 bases and at J to 4 bases, leaving 4 bases not matched to a gene. This CDR3 is 16 amino acids long. CDR3 nucleotides: TGTGCCAGCAGCTTAACAGGGGGTGCCGGGGCCAACGTCCTGACTTTC. As protein: CASSLTGGAGANVLTF. The variable domain in full, with the rest retrieved from reference TRBV11-2 and TRBJ2-6, is EAGVAQSPRYKIIEKRQSVAFWCNPISGHATLYWYQQILGQGPKLLIQFQNNGVVDDSQLPKDRFSAERLKGVDSTLKIQPAKLEDSAVYLCASSLTGGAGANVLTFGAGSRLTVL.

This rearrangement joins TRBV7-2 to TRBJ1-1, with D uncertain. The V end was cut by 7 bases, the J end by 4 bases, with 10 bases between. The CDR3 extends over 12 amino acids. Germline CDR1 SGHTA, CDR2 FQGNSA. CDR3 loop: CASTQSRTEAFF. In DNA form, the CDR3 reads TGTGCCAGCACCCAAAGCCGCACTGAAGCTTTCTTT.